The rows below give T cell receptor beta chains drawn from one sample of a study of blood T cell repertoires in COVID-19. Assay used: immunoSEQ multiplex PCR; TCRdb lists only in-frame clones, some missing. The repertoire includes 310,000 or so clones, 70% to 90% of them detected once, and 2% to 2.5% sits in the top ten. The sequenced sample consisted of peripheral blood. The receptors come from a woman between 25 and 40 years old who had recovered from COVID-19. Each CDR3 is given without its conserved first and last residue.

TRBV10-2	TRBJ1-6	ASSESMAAGDLYNSPLH
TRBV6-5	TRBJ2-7	ASGRTGVGYEQY
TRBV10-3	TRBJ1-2	AINTGTGGDGYT
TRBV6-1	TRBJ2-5	ASSEDSWAAQETQY
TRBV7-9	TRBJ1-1	ASIGTANTEAF
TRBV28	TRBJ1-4	ASSRGANEKLF
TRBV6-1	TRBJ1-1	ASSDGQENTEAF
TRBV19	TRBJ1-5	ASSIGGGLKPQH
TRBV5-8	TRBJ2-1	ASSRRVPVEQF
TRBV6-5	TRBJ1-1	ASSYGQGGNTEAF
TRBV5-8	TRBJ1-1	ASRGQPYRIGRANTEAF
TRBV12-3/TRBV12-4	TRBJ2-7	ASRGSYEQY
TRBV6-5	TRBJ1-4	ASSYRGEANEKLF
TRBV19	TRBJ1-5	ASSRTGLNQPQH
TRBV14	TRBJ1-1	ASSQDVAGRTEAF
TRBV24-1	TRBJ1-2	ATSTGWAGPAAGYT
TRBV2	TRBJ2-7	ASRGLTGEEGSHYEQY
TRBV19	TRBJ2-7	ASSNQGAWEQY
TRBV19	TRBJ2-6	ASTAGFTGANVLT
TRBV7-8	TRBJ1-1	ASSSWTGGHTEAF
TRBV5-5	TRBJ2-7	ASSLVQGEQY
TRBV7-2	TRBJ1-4	ASSLVSTPGGFEKLF
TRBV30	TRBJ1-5	AWRGTAVNQPQH
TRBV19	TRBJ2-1	ASSNDRREQF
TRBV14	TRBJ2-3	ASSYSGTSTDTQY
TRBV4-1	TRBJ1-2	ASSQDPGENYGYT
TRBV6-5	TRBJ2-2	ASSTEWAAGELF
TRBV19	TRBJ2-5	ATRTGAGETQY
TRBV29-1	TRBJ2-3	SVALAGGTDTQY
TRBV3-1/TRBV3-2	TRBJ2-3	ASSHRGSGSTDTQY
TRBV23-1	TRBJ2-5	ASSQAVNLYGGAQSGDQY
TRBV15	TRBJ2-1	ATSRPAGAGTSGSNEQF
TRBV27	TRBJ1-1	ASSGRGTEAF
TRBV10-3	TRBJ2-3	AISEVRLAASTDTQY
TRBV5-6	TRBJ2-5	ASSLVYRPETQY
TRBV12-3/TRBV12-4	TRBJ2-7	ASSSSGFYEQY
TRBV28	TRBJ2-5	ASSPGQGWETQY
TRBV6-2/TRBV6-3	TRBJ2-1	ASSYSENNEQF